This paragraph covers one TCR beta chain sequence. Antigen unknown. Produced via immunoSEQ multiplex PCR; TCRdb's table is partial and in-frame only. The table lists roughly 13,000 clones, approximately 97% of them singletons. This sample stems from a study of T cell clonotyping in hematopoietic cell transplantation. Study-wide points: Few recipient clonotypes overlapped donors; over 97% were de novo at given depth. Higher Inverse Simpson Index values in graft donor and pretransplant recipient predicted broader posttransplant TCR diversity. Pathologically expanded recipient clonotypes increased progressively from day 30 to day 180 as diversity fell.

Germline values: CDR1 MNHEY, CDR2 SVGAGI. V lost 5 bases, J lost 10 bases, and 12 bases lay in between. There are 13 residues in the CDR3. This specimen was peripheral blood mononuclear cells, taken 30 days after allogeneic stem cell transplant. This chain connects TRBV6-5 to TRBJ1-6; D is undetermined. The TCR sequence derives from a female patient aged 50-60 years who had an allogeneic stem cell transplant from an unrelated donor, so T cells may come from the graft donor. Some clones in this sample may be carry-over from other donors' samples. DNA for the CDR3: TGTGCCAGCAGTGAAAAGGGAGGGTCACCCCTCCACTTT. As protein: CASSEKGGSPLHF.